The table lists the clone carrying this T cell receptor (beta chain) with a few counts. This same CDR3 is encoded by further DNA sequences in the sample. Researchers sorted participants into cohorts using their self-reported clinical history. V lost 6 bases to trimming and J lost 6 bases; unmatched junction nucleotides: 3. From germline, CDR1 is KGHSH and CDR2 LQKENI. CDR3 length: 14 residues. The data stem from a study of blood T cell repertoires in COVID-19. TCRdb's table, derived via immunoSEQ multiplex PCR, lists solely in-frame clones and lacks some. This repertoire shows some 410,000 clones, around nine tenths found once; its top ten account for around 0.91%.

This TCR came from a woman in her 30s with acute COVID-19. The sequencing input was PBMCs or T cells enriched from blood (not recorded which). The chain employs TRBV18 and TRBJ2-1; TRBD2 aligns across 12 bases. CDR3 sequence (DNA): TGTGCCAGCTCCCCGGGACTAGCGGGCAATGAGCAGTTCTTC. Protein sequence: CASSPGLAGNEQFF.